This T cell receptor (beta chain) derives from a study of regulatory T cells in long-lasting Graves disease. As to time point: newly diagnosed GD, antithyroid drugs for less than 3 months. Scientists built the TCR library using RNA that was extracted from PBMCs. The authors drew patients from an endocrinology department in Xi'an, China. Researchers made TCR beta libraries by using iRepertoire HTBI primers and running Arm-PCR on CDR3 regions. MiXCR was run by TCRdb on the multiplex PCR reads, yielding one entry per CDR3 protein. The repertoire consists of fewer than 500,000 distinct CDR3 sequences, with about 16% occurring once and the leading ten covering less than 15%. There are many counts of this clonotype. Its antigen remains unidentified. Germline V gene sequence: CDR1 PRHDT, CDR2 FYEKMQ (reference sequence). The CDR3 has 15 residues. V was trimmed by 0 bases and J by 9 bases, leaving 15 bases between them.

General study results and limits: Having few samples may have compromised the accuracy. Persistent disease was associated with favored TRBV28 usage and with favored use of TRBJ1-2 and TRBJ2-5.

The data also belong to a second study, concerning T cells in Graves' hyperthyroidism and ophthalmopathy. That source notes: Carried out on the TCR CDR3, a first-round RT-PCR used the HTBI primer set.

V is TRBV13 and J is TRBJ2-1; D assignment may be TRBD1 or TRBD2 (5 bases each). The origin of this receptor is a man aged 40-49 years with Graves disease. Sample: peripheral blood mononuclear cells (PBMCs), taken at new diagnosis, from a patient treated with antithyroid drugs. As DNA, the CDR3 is TGTGCCAGCAGCTTAGGCTGGGGACCGACAAGTGAGCAGTTCTTC. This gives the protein CASSLGWGPTSEQFF.